This T cell receptor beta chain appears in the sequencing data of a study of blood T cell repertoires in COVID-19 (dated by TCRdb to 2018 to 2020). For the wider study: Collaborator samples came from the United States, Italy and Spain and covered acute and convalescent phases of COVID-19. Deeply sampled blood TCRbeta repertoires from subjects exposed to, actively infected with, or recovered from COVID-19 were included in the dataset. The repertoires were released in a freely available public database meant as a resource for research on the immune response to SARS-CoV-2. The material from the prospective study consisted of cDNA or gDNA derived from T cells, B-cell-depleted T cells, or PBMCs. HLA class I and class II types, where available, came from metadata supplied by the sample provider rather than from assay-based typing. The samples were drawn from two sources: the first 160 participants of the ongoing ImmuneRACE study, and approximately 1,300 subjects contributed by 6 global collaborators. Sample metadata almost always included a de-identified subject ID, COVID-19 status, age in years and sex. Summary of the overall study and its limitations: The amount of clinical and demographic metadata varied by source and participant and was provided uncurated.

Worth noting for this clone: No cognate antigen has been identified for it. No much larger clone exists at a distance of one base, and base qualities are not known.

TCRbeta CDR3 regions were amplified from genomic DNA by means of the immunoSEQ Assay, a bias-controlled multiplex PCR. The study's own analysis went as follows. Nucleated cell counts per sample were estimated from amplification of reference gene primers within the assay. Sequence reads were collapsed and filtered to measure the absolute abundance of every unique TCRbeta CDR3 rearrangement. For each sample, productive Simpson clonality was calculated by taking the square root of Simpson's diversity index across productive rearrangements. This immuneACCESS table, as held by TCRdb, lists in-frame sequences with V and J called but not all clones. Of the missing ones, under half trace to an unresolved V gene in checked studies; the others have no known cause. From that table come the V and J calls and clone size; the DNA was used to work out D and trimming. The sample table lists 130,000 or so clones, 80% to 90% of them with a count of one. More than 15% of the sample is in the top ten clones.

Collaborating institutions collected whole blood in K2EDTA tubes following their own protocols. Collaborator samples were shipped for TCRbeta analysis as frozen whole blood, isolated PBMCs, or DNA extracted from either sample type. From the cysteine through the phenylalanine, the CDR3 covers 17 amino acids. The retained sequence is limited to the CDR3, 51 bases, with the frame set at the first base. The germline V end is reduced by 4 bases and the J end by 0 bases; junction bases left unmatched: 12. CDR1 is given as SGHRS and CDR2 as YFSETQ, both from the germline V gene. Sequencing was carried out using peripheral blood. In this chain, TRBV5-1 is recombined with TRBJ2-7; 8 bases in the middle match TRBD1. This receptor was identified in a man aged 50 to 59 with active or convalescent COVID-19. The CDR3 protein is CASSLTERTGISYEQYF. The sequence in DNA is TGCGCCAGCAGCCTAACGGAGCGGACAGGGATCTCCTACGAGCAGTACTTC.